Below, 20 T cell receptor beta chains from the same sample are listed, as sequenced in a study of response to subunit inactivated influenza vaccine. Each CDR3 protein is one row after TCRdb ran MiXCR on the RT-PCR reads. This table has hundreds of thousands of distinct CDR3 sequences, 15% to 17% appearing once. Sequencing used PBMCs from blood, obtained 11 to 12 days after vaccination. The source of these receptors is a man between 50 and 59 years old who received an inactivated influenza vaccine.

This clonotype has at least ten counts. The V call is TRBV5-1, the J call TRBJ1-1; perhaps TRBD1 as D (6 bases). The germline V gene has CDR1 SGHRS and CDR2 YFSETQ. The CDR3 has 15 amino acids. The V gene lost 0 bases and the J gene lost 0 bases, with 9 bases spanning the gap. The CDR3 protein is CASSLGQVMNTEAFF. The CDR3 nucleotides read TGCGCCAGCAGCTTGGGACAGGTAATGAACACTGAAGCTTTCTTT.

This clonotype was seen more than once but under ten times. DNA for the CDR3: TGTGCCAGCAGTACCACCATTGAGCAGTTCTTC. Its protein product is CASSTTIEQFF. This chain links TRBV12-3 or TRBV12-4 with TRBJ2-1; no reliable D call. This CDR3 region has 11 residues. Between the trimmed V and J ends, which lost 5 bases and 9 bases, there was a span of 8 bases.

This clonotype showed up just a few times. This chain joins TRBV6-2 or TRBV6-3 and TRBJ2-2, with 13 nucleotides matching TRBD2. The CDR3 length is 17 residues. Losses at the gene ends were 7 bases for V and 2 bases for J; bases not matched to a gene: 7. Germline V CDR1 and CDR2: MNHEY, SVGEGT. CDR3: CASTLTSGGSNTGELFF. CDR3 in DNA: TGTGCCAGCACCCTGACTAGCGGGGGGTCCAACACCGGGGAGCTGTTTTTT.

This CDR3 is CASSFAGGRNEAFF. In nucleotides, the CDR3 is TGTGCCAGCAGCTTCGCAGGGGGTCGTAATGAAGCTTTCTTT. The chain has TRBV11-2 and TRBJ1-1; 7 nucleotides match TRBD1. CDR1 and CDR2 (germline): SGHAT, FQNNGV. With V trimmed by 3 bases and J by 7 bases, 8 bases remained unmatched. This CDR3 region has 14 residues.

In this sample, this clonotype turned up a few times. This chain connects TRBV24-1 to TRBJ2-1; 8 bases are shared with TRBD2. The ends lost 2 bases at V and 8 bases at J; junction bases unmatched: 7. The length of the CDR3 is 15 residues. Germline lookup yields CDR1 KGHDR and CDR2 SFDVKD. The CDR3 nucleotides read TGTGCCACCAGTGATTCTAGCGGGCCCGGCGATGAGCAGTTCTTC. Translation gives CATSDSSGPGDEQFF.

As concerns this clonotype: A much larger clonotype is one base distant, so this may be a read error. V usage is TRBV5-4 and J usage is TRBJ2-5, with D unclear. This CDR3 has 13 residues. The V gene's germline CDR1 is SGHNT and CDR2 YYREEE (reference sequence). CDR3 coding DNA: TGTGCCAGCCGCTTCGTCCAGGATGAGACCCAGTACTTC. Its protein is CASRFVQDETQYF.

The rearrangement joins TRBV12-3 or TRBV12-4 to TRBJ2-3, with 7 bases matching TRBD1. The V and J ends lost 5 bases and 8 bases, in that order; junction bases with no gene match: 10. There are 14 residues in the CDR3. The CDR3 reads CASSQTGAPGTQYF. CDR3 bases: TGTGCCAGCAGTCAAACAGGGGCCCCAGGTACGCAGTATTTT.

The chain links TRBV7-2 to TRBJ2-7, with 8 bases matching TRBD2. This CDR3 has 15 amino acids. The germline V gene encodes CDR1 SGHTA and CDR2 FQGNSA. The trim removed 2 bases at V and 2 bases at J, leaving 5 bases unmatched. CDR3 nucleotides: TGTGCCAGCAGCTTATTTCGCGGGAGGACCTACGAGCAGTACTTC. This sequence encodes CASSLFRGRTYEQYF.

The sample holds a few counts of this clonotype. V is TRBV20-1 and J is TRBJ2-2; TRBD1 aligns across 7 bases. The CDR3 covers 15 residues. Trimming at V came to 6 bases and at J to 6 bases, leaving 13 bases not matched to a gene. The germline V gene encodes CDR1 DFQATT and CDR2 SNEGSKA (reference sequence). CDR3 region: CSAGPRGPGAGELFF. The CDR3, as DNA: TGCAGTGCCGGCCCGAGGGGGCCTGGGGCCGGGGAGCTGTTTTTT.

This clonotype was observed a handful of times. One junction end disagrees with the germline gene, perhaps due to a read error. The chain combines TRBV7-7 with TRBJ1-6, with D unresolved. Germline V lookup: CDR1 SSHAT, CDR2 FNYEAQ (reference sequence). The CDR3 length is 13 residues. The DNA of the CDR3 is TGTGCTAGCAGCTTATCGGACGATTCACCCCTCCACTTT. This translates into CASSLSDDSPLHF.

The chain couples TRBV12-3 or TRBV12-4 to TRBJ2-7; D is uncertain. The CDR3 is 14 residues long. V was shortened by 5 bases and J by 7 bases, with 18 bases between the two germline ends. The CDR3 spells CASSPGGSLGEQYF. The CDR3, as DNA: TGTGCCAGCAGTCCCGGTGGTAGTCTGGGTGAGCAGTACTTC.

This clonotype came up a few times. The V gene is TRBV29-1, the J gene TRBJ2-5; no clear D. The germline V gene encodes CDR1 SQVTM and CDR2 ANQGSEA. This CDR3 has 12 residues. V was clipped by 7 bases and J by 3 bases, with 12 bases between them. CDR3 sequence (DNA): TGCAGCGCTCGACCCAAGGAAGAGACCCAGTACTTC. This gives the protein CSARPKEETQYF.

V and J are TRBV18 and TRBJ2-2; D is uncertain. Between the trimmed V and J ends, which lost 2 bases and 0 bases, there was a span of 7 bases. Germline V gene sequence: CDR1 KGHSH, CDR2 LQKENI. This CDR3 has 15 residues. As DNA, the CDR3 is TGTGCCAGCTCACCATTACACCCGAACACCGGGGAGCTGTTTTTT. It encodes CASSPLHPNTGELFF.

The sample holds a few counts of this clonotype. The chain combines TRBV13 with TRBJ1-6, with D possibly TRBD1 on 6 matching bases. In germline, CDR1 is PRHDT, CDR2 FYEKMQ (reference sequence). The ends were cut back, 8 bases at V and 6 bases at J, with 26 bases in the middle. The CDR3 runs 18 residues. CDR3: CASRASRQGQVVNSPLHF. The CDR3 region has the DNA TGTGCCAGCCGCGCAAGCCGTCAGGGGCAGGTCGTTAATTCACCCCTCCACTTT.

This clonotype was observed a handful of times. This sequence joins TRBV12-3 or TRBV12-4 and TRBJ2-1; TRBD2 might be the D (6 bases). V was clipped by 6 bases and J by 4 bases, with 10 bases between them. The CDR3 contains 13 residues. The CDR3 bases are TGTGCCAGCAGAATGGGGGGATACAATGAGCAGTTCTTC. This sequence encodes CASRMGGYNEQFF.

The rearrangement links TRBV5-1 to TRBJ2-3; no firm D call. V lost 4 bases, J lost 0 bases, and 18 bases lay in between. Germline-derived CDR1 and CDR2 are SGHRS and YFSETQ. The CDR3 length is 17 residues. The CDR3 nucleotides are TGCGCCAGCAGCCCCGGCCTTATGTGGGATAGCACAGATACGCAGTATTTT. Its translation: CASSPGLMWDSTDTQYF.

There are a few counts of this clonotype. The chain combines TRBV25-1 with TRBJ1-5; possibly TRBD1 for D (6 bases). The germline V and J ends were trimmed by 3 bases and 6 bases, with 18 bases remaining between them. The germline CDR1 and CDR2 sequences are MGHDK and SYGVNS. The CDR3 extends over 16 amino acids. The CDR3 DNA follows: TGTGCCAGCAGTGAGAGGGGGATGTCGGGAGGTCAGCCCCAGCATTTT. It translates to CASSERGMSGGQPQHF.

The CDR3 nucleotides read TGTGCCATCAGTACAGGGGAATCACCCCTCCACTTT. This codes for CAISTGESPLHF. The V and J genes are TRBV10-3 and TRBJ1-6; TRBD1 agrees at 7 bases. Germline V CDR1 and CDR2: ENHRY, SYGVKD. CDR3 size: 12 residues. Trimming took 5 bases from V and 10 from J; bases not matched to a gene: 2.

This clonotype was seen many times. The chain has TRBV20-1 and TRBJ1-1; TRBD1 matches at 9 bases. The CDR3 length is 13 residues. V lost 6 bases to trimming and J lost 2 bases; unmatched junction nucleotides: 4. Germline V CDR1 and CDR2: DFQATT, SNEGSKA (reference sequence). In DNA, the CDR3 is TGCAGTGCACCGACAGGGGGAAACACTGAAGCTTTCTTT. Its translation: CSAPTGGNTEAFF.

This clonotype was detected a few times. The rearrangement joins TRBV15 to TRBJ2-7; a possible D gene is TRBD1 (5 bases). The CDR3 is 16 amino acids. Per the germline V gene, CDR1 is LNHNV and CDR2 is YYDKDF (reference sequence). Trimming shortened V by 0 bases and J by 7 bases, and 19 bases separated the two germline ends. In nucleotides, the CDR3 is TGTGCCACCAGCAGAGATTATAGCAGGGTGCCAGGTGAGCAGTACTTC. Protein: CATSRDYSRVPGEQYF. The full variable domain, its missing parts supplied by reference TRBV15 and TRBJ2-7, is DAMVIQNPRYQVTQFGKPVTLSCSQTLNHNVMYWYQQKSSQAPKLLFHYYDKDFNNEADTPDNFQSRRPNTSFCFLDIRSPGLGDTAMYLCATSRDYSRVPGEQYFGPGTRLTVT.